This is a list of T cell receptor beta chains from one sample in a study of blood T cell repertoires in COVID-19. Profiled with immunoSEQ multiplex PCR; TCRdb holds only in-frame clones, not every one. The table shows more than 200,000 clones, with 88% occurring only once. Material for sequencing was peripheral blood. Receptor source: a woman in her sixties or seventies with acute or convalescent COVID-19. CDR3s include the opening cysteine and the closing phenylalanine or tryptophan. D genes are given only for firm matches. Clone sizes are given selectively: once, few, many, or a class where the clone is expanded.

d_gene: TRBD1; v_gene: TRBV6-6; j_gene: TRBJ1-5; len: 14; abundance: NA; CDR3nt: TGTGCCAGCAGTAGGGACAGCAGCAATCAGCCCCAGCATTTT; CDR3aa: CASSRDSSNQPQHF
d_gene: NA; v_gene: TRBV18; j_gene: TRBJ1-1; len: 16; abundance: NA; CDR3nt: TGTGCCAGCCGAGCTCGGGGAACTAGCCCGAACACTGAAGCTTTCTTT; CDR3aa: CASRARGTSPNTEAFF
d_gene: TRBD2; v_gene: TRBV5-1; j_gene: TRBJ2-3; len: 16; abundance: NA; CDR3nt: TGCGCCAGCAGCTTGGCCCAAGCGGGGGACACAGATACGCAGTATTTT; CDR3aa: CASSLAQAGDTDTQYF
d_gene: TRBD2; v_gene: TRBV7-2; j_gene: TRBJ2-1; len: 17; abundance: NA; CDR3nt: TGTGCCAGCAGCTTAGGGGGGACTAGCGGGAGTCGGAATGAGCAGTTCTTC; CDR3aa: CASSLGGTSGSRNEQFF
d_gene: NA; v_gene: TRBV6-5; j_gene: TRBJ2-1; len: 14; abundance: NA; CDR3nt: TGTGCCAGCAGTTACAAGACTTCTAACAATGAGCAGTTCTTC; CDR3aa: CASSYKTSNNEQFF
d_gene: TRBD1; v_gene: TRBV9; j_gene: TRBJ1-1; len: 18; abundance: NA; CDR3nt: TGTGCCAGCAGCCCCCGAGTTCAGGGGGCGAAGTTGGACACTGAAGCTTTCTTT; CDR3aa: CASSPRVQGAKLDTEAFF
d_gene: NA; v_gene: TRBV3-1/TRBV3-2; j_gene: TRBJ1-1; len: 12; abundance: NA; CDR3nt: TGTGCCAGCAGCCGAGTGGGCGAACAGGCTTTCTTT; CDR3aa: CASSRVGEQAFF
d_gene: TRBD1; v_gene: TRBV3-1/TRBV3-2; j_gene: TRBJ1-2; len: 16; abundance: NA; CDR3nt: TGTGCCAGCAGCCAAGGCCGGACAGGCCTCAACTATGGCTACACCTTC; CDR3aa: CASSQGRTGLNYGYTF
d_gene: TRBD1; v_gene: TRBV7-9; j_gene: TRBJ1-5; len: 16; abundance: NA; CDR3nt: TGTGCCAGCAGCCTGGACAGGGGTTATAGCAATCAGCCCCAGCATTTT; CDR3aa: CASSLDRGYSNQPQHF
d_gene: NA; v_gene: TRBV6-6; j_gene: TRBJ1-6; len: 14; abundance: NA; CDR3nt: TGTGCCAGCAGTTACTCGGGGGAGGATTCACCCCTCCACTTT; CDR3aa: CASSYSGEDSPLHF
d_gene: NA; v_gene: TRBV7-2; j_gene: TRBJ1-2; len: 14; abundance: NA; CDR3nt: TGTGCCAGCAGCTTAGCCAGGGTCTACTATGGCTACACCTTC; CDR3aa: CASSLARVYYGYTF
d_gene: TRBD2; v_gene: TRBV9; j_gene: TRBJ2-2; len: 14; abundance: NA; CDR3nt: TGTGCCAGCAGCGTAGGGGGGGGCACCGGGGAGCTGTTTTTT; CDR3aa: CASSVGGGTGELFF
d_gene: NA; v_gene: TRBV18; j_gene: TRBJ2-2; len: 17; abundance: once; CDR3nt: TGTGCCAGCTCACCATCGACCGGGACACGGAACACCGGGGAGCTGTTTTTT; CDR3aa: CASSPSTGTRNTGELFF
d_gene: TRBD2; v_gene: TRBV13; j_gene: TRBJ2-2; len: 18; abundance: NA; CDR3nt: TGTGCCAGCAGCTTAAACCCTTTAACTAGCGGCATGACCGGGGAGCTGTTTTTT; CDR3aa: CASSLNPLTSGMTGELFF
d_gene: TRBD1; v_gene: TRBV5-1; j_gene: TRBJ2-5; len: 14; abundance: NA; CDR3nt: TGCGCCAGCAACGGACAGGGGAGGGCAGAGACCCAGTACTTC; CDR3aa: CASNGQGRAETQYF
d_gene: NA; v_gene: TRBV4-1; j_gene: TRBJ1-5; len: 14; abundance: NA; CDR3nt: TGCGCCAGCAGCCAACGTCCAACGGATCAGCCCCAGCATTTT; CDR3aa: CASSQRPTDQPQHF
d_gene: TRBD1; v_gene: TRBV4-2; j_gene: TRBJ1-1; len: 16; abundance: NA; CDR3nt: TGTGCCAGCAGCCAAGATGGAGCAGGGGGCCGGACTGAAGCTTTCTTT; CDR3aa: CASSQDGAGGRTEAFF